A selection of T cell receptor beta chains follows, all from one sample in a study of cytomegalovirus exposure and HLA in healthy donors. This table comes from immunoSEQ multiplex PCR, and its TCRdb copy is limited to in-frame clones, with some not included. The sample carries approximately 120,000 clones, roughly a tenth recorded once. Sequencing was carried out using PBMCs. These receptors were obtained from a woman aged 18-29 years in good health and CMV-seropositive. The CDR3 runs from the conserved cysteine through the conserved F or W. Fields, in order: CDR3 DNA, CDR3 protein, D gene, clone size, V gene, J gene. The D gene is left open where the match is weak. Where a row states a size, it is once, few, many or the class of an expanded clone; other rows omit it.

CDR3nt: TGCGCCAGCAGCCGACTAGCGGGAGTCACAGATACGCAGTATTTT; CDR3aa: CASSRLAGVTDTQYF; d_gene: TRBD2; abundance: few; v_gene: TRBV5-1; j_gene: TRBJ2-3
CDR3nt: TGTGCCAGCAGCCTAGCGGGAGGGGCTCCCTTGGATGAGCAGTTCTTC; CDR3aa: CASSLAGGAPLDEQFF; d_gene: TRBD2; abundance: NA; v_gene: TRBV11-3; j_gene: TRBJ2-1
CDR3nt: TGTGCCAGCAGCCAAGCCAAGCGGGAGGGCCCAGATACGCAGTATTTT; CDR3aa: CASSQAKREGPDTQYF; d_gene: TRBD2; abundance: NA; v_gene: TRBV4-2; j_gene: TRBJ2-3
CDR3nt: TGTGCCAGTAACGGGGGAATTGGCACTGAAGCTTTCTTT; CDR3aa: CASNGGIGTEAFF; d_gene: NA; abundance: NA; v_gene: TRBV19; j_gene: TRBJ1-1
CDR3nt: TGCGCCAGCAGCCCCGAGCCCCGGACAGCTTATAATGAAAAACTGTTTTTT; CDR3aa: CASSPEPRTAYNEKLFF; d_gene: NA; abundance: few; v_gene: TRBV4-1; j_gene: TRBJ1-4
CDR3nt: TGTGCCAGCAGCCAAGAGAGCACCAACTACGAGCAGTACTTC; CDR3aa: CASSQESTNYEQYF; d_gene: NA; abundance: few; v_gene: TRBV4-2; j_gene: TRBJ2-7
CDR3nt: TGTGCCAGCAGCACCGCAGCCAAACGAGGCCCGTGGCATTTT; CDR3aa: CASSTAAKRGPWHF; d_gene: NA; abundance: NA; v_gene: TRBV6-5; j_gene: TRBJ1-5
CDR3nt: TGTGCCTGGAAGGGATTGGCGGGTGAGCAGTTCTTC; CDR3aa: CAWKGLAGEQFF; d_gene: NA; abundance: NA; v_gene: TRBV30; j_gene: TRBJ2-1
CDR3nt: TGTGCCAGCAGCCAGGTTTGGGCTAGCGGAACCTACGAGCAGTACTTC; CDR3aa: CASSQVWASGTYEQYF; d_gene: TRBD2; abundance: NA; v_gene: TRBV4-2; j_gene: TRBJ2-7
CDR3nt: TGTGCCAGCAGGTCCGGACAGACCTTGGGGACTGAAGCTTTCTTT; CDR3aa: CASRSGQTLGTEAFF; d_gene: NA; abundance: NA; v_gene: TRBV28; j_gene: TRBJ1-1
CDR3nt: TGTGCCAGAAGCCACGGGGAGCAGTACTTC; CDR3aa: CARSHGEQYF; d_gene: NA; abundance: few; v_gene: TRBV5-3; j_gene: TRBJ2-7
CDR3nt: TGCGCCAGCAGCCAAGATTGGCAGGGATCCGAGCAGTACTTC; CDR3aa: CASSQDWQGSEQYF; d_gene: NA; abundance: NA; v_gene: TRBV4-1; j_gene: TRBJ2-7
CDR3nt: TGTGCCTGGTCGGGACAGCTGAACACTGAAGCTTTCTTT; CDR3aa: CAWSGQLNTEAFF; d_gene: TRBD1; abundance: many; v_gene: TRBV30; j_gene: TRBJ1-1
CDR3nt: TGCGCCAGCAGCTTGGTATCCGATACGCAGTATTTT; CDR3aa: CASSLVSDTQYF; d_gene: NA; abundance: NA; v_gene: TRBV5-1; j_gene: TRBJ2-3
CDR3nt: TGTGCCAGCAGCGTAGGCGGGAGGCCCGCCGAGACCCAGTACTTC; CDR3aa: CASSVGGRPAETQYF; d_gene: TRBD2; abundance: NA; v_gene: TRBV9; j_gene: TRBJ2-5
CDR3nt: TGTGCCAGCAGCCGGGTGACTGGAAACACCATATATTTT; CDR3aa: CASSRVTGNTIYF; d_gene: NA; abundance: few; v_gene: TRBV6-5; j_gene: TRBJ1-3
CDR3nt: TGTGCCAGTAGGGGGTACGGAGGTGGCTACACCTTC; CDR3aa: CASRGYGGGYTF; d_gene: NA; abundance: NA; v_gene: TRBV19; j_gene: TRBJ1-2
CDR3nt: TGTGCCAGTAGCTGGACAGAACAAGAGACCCAGTACTTC; CDR3aa: CASSWTEQETQYF; d_gene: NA; abundance: few; v_gene: TRBV19; j_gene: TRBJ2-5
CDR3nt: TGTGCCTGGAGAATTAGCTCCTACAATGAGCAGTTCTTC; CDR3aa: CAWRISSYNEQFF; d_gene: NA; abundance: NA; v_gene: TRBV30; j_gene: TRBJ2-1
CDR3nt: TGTGCCAGTAGCGCCCGAGGAGATACGCAGTATTTT; CDR3aa: CASSARGDTQYF; d_gene: NA; abundance: few; v_gene: TRBV2; j_gene: TRBJ2-3
CDR3nt: TGTGCCAGCGCTGAAATGACAGGATACAATGAGCAGTTCTTC; CDR3aa: CASAEMTGYNEQFF; d_gene: NA; abundance: NA; v_gene: TRBV7-9; j_gene: TRBJ2-1
CDR3nt: TGTGCCCCCCGGAGGAGCGGGAGTGACGAGCAGTACTTC; CDR3aa: CAPRRSGSDEQYF; d_gene: TRBD2; abundance: few; v_gene: TRBV30; j_gene: TRBJ2-7
CDR3nt: TGTGCCATCAGTGAGTCGGCGGGAGGGACAGATACGCAGTATTTT; CDR3aa: CAISESAGGTDTQYF; d_gene: TRBD2; abundance: few; v_gene: TRBV10-3; j_gene: TRBJ2-3
CDR3nt: TGTGCCAGCCTATCAACGGACACCGGGGAGCTGTTTTTT; CDR3aa: CASLSTDTGELFF; d_gene: NA; abundance: few; v_gene: TRBV9; j_gene: TRBJ2-2
CDR3nt: TGTGCCAGCAGCCGAGCGCGGGGGTACTACGAGCAGTACTTC; CDR3aa: CASSRARGYYEQYF; d_gene: TRBD2; abundance: NA; v_gene: TRBV7-8; j_gene: TRBJ2-7
CDR3nt: TGTGCCGGGCGGAACCGGGACAGCGGAACCTACGAGCAGTACTTC; CDR3aa: CAGRNRDSGTYEQYF; d_gene: TRBD1; abundance: few; v_gene: TRBV30; j_gene: TRBJ2-7
CDR3nt: TGTGCCAGCAGCAAGGGCGGGAACAATGAGCAGTTCTTC; CDR3aa: CASSKGGNNEQFF; d_gene: NA; abundance: few; v_gene: TRBV21-1; j_gene: TRBJ2-1
CDR3nt: TGTGCCAGCAGTGAATCGCCTAGCGGGCCCAAAGAGACCCAGTACTTC; CDR3aa: CASSESPSGPKETQYF; d_gene: TRBD2; abundance: NA; v_gene: TRBV25-1; j_gene: TRBJ2-5